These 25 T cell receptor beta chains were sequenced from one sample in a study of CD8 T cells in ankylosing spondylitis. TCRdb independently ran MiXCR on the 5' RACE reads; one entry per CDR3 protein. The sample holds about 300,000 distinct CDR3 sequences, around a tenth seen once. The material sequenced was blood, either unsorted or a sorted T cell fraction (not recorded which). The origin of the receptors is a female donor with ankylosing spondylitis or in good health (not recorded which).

The CDR3 DNA reads as TGTGCCAGCAGCTTAAAGGCGGCTAGCTTTAACAATGAGCAGTTCTTC. This codes for CASSLKAASFNNEQFF. The chain employs TRBV7-2 and TRBJ2-1; possible D gene TRBD2, 5 bases. V shed 2 bases and J shed 5 bases, with 16 bases lying between them. CDR1 SGHTA and CDR2 FQGNSA come from the germline V gene. CDR3 length equals 16 residues.

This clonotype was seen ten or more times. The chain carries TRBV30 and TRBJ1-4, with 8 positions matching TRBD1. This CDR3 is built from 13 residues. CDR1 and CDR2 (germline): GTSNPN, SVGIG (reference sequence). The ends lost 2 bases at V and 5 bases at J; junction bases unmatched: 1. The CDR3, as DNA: TGTGCCTGGAGTCGACAGGGGAATGAAAAACTGTTTTTT. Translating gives CAWSRQGNEKLFF.

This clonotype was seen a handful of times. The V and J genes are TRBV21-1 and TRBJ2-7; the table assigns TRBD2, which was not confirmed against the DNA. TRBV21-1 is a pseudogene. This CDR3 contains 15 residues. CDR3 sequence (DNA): TGTGCCAGCAGCGCGGGGGGCCTGGACTCCTACGAGCAGTACTTC. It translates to CASSAGGLDSYEQYF.

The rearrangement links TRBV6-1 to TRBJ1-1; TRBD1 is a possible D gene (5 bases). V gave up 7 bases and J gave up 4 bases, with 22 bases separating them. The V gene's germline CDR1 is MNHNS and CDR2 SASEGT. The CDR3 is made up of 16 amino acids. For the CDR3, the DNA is TGTGCCAGCACTCTAGGGAGGGGCGCGGGGGGCACTGAAGCTTTCTTT. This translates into CASTLGRGAGGTEAFF.

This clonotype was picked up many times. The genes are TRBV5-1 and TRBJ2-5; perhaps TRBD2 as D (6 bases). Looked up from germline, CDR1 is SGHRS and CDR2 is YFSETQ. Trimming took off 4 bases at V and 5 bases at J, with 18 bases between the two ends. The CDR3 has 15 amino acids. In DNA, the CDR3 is TGCGCCAGCAGCCGGGCCGGTTTTCGGGAGGAGACCCAGTACTTC. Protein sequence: CASSRAGFREETQYF.

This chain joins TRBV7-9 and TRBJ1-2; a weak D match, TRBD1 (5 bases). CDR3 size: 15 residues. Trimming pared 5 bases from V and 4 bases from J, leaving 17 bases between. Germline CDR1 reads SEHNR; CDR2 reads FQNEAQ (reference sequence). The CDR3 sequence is CASSASGGGFYGYTF. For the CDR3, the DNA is TGTGCCAGCAGCGCGAGCGGGGGGGGATTCTATGGCTACACCTTC.

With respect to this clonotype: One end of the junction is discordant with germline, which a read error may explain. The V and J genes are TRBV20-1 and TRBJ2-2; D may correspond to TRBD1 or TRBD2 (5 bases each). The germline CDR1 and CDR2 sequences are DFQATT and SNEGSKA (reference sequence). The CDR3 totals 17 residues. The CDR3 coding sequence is TGCAGTGATAGAGATTTCGGGACCAGCAGAAGCACCGGGGAGCTGTTTTTT. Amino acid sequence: CSDRDFGTSRSTGELFF.

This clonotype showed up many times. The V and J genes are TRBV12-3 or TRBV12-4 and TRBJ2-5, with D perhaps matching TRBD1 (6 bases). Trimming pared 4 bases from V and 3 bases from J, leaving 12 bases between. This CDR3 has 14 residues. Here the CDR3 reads CASSSHPGEETQYF. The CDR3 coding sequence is TGTGCCAGCAGTTCGCACCCAGGGGAAGAGACCCAGTACTTC.

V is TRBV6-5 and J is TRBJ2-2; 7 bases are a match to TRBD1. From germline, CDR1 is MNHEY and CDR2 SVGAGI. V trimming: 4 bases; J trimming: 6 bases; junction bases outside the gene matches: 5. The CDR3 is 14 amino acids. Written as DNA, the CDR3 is TGTGCCAGCAGTTCCGACAGGGACCCCGGGGAGCTGTTTTTT. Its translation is CASSSDRDPGELFF.

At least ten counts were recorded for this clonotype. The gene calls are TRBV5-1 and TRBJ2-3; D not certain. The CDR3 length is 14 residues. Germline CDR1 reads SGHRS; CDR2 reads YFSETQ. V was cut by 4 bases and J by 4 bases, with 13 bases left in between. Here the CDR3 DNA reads TGCGCCAGCAGCGCGAATGGCCGGTCAGATACGCAGTATTTT. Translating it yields CASSANGRSDTQYF.

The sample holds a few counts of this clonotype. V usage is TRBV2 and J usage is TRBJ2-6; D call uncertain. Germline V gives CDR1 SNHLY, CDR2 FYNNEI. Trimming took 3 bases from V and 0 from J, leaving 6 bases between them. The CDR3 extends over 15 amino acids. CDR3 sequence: CASSDFSSGANVLTF. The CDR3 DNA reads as TGTGCCAGCAGTGACTTTAGCTCTGGGGCCAACGTCCTGACTTTC.

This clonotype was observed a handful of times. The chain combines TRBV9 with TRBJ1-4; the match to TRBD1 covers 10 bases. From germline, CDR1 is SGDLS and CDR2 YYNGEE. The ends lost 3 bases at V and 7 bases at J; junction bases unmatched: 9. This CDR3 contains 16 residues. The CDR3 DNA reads TGTGCCAGCAGCGCTTTATCCGGGACAGGGGTTGAAAAACTGTTTTTT. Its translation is CASSALSGTGVEKLFF.

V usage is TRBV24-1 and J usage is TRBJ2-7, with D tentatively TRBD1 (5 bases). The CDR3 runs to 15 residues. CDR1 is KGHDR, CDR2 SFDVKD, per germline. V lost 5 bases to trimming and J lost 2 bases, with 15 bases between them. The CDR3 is CATSVKQAKPYEQYF. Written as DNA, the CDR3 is TGTGCCACCAGTGTCAAACAGGCGAAGCCCTACGAGCAGTACTTC.

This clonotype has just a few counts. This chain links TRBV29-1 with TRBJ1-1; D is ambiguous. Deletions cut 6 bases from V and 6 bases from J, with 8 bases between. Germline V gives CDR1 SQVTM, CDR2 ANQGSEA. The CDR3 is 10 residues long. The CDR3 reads CSVGSAEAFF. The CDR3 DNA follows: TGCAGCGTGGGTTCGGCTGAAGCTTTCTTT.

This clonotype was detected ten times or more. CDR3 sequence (DNA): TGCGCCAGCAGCCAACGTGGGGGGGATACGCAGTATTTT. This gives the protein CASSQRGGDTQYF. V usage is TRBV5-1 and J usage is TRBJ2-3; D may be TRBD2 (6 bases). This CDR3 region has 13 residues. Trimming left V 4 bases short and J 6 bases short, with 12 bases between. CDR1 and CDR2 from the germline V gene are SGHRS and YFSETQ.

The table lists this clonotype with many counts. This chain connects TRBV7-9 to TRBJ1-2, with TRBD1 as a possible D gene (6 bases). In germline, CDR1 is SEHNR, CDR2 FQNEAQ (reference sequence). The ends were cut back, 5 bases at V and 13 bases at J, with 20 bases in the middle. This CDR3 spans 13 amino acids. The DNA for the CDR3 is TGTGCCAGCAGCCCATCGGGACACCACAGATTCACCTTC. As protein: CASSPSGHHRFTF.

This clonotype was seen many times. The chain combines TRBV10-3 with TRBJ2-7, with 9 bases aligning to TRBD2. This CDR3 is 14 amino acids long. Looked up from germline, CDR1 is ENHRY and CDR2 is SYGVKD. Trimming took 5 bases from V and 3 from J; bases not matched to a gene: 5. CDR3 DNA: TGTGCCATCAGTCCGACTAGCGGCCTCTACGAGCAGTACTTC. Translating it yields CAISPTSGLYEQYF.

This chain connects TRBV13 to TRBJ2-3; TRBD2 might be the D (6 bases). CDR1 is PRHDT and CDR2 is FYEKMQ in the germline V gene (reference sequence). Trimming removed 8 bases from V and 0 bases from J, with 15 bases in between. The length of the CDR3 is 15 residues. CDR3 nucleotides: TGTGCCAGCGGCTCCGGACTACCCAGCACAGATACGCAGTATTTT. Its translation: CASGSGLPSTDTQYF.

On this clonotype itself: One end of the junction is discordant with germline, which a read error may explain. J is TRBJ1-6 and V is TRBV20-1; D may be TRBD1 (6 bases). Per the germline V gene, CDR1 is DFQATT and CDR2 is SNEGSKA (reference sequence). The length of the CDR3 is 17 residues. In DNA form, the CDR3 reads TGCTGTGCTAGAGATGGTGGGGGGCGCTCCTATAATTCACCCCTCCACTTT. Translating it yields CCARDGGGRSYNSPLHF.

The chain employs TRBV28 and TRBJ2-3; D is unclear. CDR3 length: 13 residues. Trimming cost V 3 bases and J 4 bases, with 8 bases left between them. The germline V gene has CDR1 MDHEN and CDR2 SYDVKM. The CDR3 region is CASSFSVPDTQYF. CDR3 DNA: TGTGCCAGCAGTTTTTCCGTCCCAGATACGCAGTATTTT.

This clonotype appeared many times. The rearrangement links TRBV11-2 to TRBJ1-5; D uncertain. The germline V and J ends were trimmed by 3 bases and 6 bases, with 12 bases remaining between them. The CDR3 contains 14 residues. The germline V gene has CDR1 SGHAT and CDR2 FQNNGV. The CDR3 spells CASSLGSRGQPQHF. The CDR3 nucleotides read TGTGCCAGCAGCTTGGGTTCACGGGGTCAGCCCCAGCATTTT.

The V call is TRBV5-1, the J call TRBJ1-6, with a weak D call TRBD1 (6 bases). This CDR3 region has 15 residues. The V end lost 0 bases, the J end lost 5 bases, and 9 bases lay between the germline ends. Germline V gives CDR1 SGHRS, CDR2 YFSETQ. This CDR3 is CASSLAGQNNSPLHF. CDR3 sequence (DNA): TGCGCCAGCAGCTTGGCCGGACAGAATAATTCACCCCTCCACTTT.

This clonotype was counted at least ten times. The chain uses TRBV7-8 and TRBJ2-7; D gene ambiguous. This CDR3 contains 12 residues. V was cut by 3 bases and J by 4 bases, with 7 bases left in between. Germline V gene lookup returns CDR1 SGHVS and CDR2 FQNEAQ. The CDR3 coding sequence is TGTGCCAGCAGCTTTAGAGATTACGAGCAGTACTTC. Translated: CASSFRDYEQYF.

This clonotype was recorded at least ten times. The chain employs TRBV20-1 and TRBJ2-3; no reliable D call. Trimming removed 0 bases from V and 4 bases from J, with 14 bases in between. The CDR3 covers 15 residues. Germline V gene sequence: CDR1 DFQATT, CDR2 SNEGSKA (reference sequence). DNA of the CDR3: TGCAGTGCTAGAGATCTGAACTACCTCCCAGATACGCAGTATTTT. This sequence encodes CSARDLNYLPDTQYF.

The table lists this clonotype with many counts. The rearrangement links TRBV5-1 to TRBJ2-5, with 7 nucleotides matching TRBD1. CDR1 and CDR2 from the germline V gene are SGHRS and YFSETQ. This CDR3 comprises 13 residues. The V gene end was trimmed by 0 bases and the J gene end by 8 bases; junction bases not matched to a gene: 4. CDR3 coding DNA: TGCGCCAGCAGCTTGGAAGGGACAGCCACCCAGTACTTC. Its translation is CASSLEGTATQYF.